This TCR beta chain comes out of a study of shared clonotypes between healthy human individuals. About this clone itself: Its specificity is not known.

Study-wide findings and caveats: Estimated richness values were generally larger in naive subsets than in memory subsets.

All donors were Caucasian adults living in Nashville, Tennessee. About 30,000 T cell genomes, or approximately 190 ng DNA, went into the sorted-subset replicate PCRs. Original methodology: ImmunoSEQ sequences covered only the junction and lacked quality scores; filtering therefore differed. Libraries were prepared by immunoSEQ multiplex PCR; TCRdb keeps only in-frame clonotypes and omits some of them. The V and J calls and clone size come from that table; D and trimming were worked out from the DNA. The repertoire holds a few million clones, with approximately 90% as singletons. The CDR3 loop spans 16 amino acids. The V and J ends lost 6 bases and 2 bases, in that order; junction bases with no gene match: 7. The germline V gene has CDR1 MDHEN and CDR2 SYDVKM.

The source is a man between 18 and 35 years old in good health. Some clones in this sample may be carry-over from other donors' samples. V and J are TRBV28 and TRBJ1-5, with TRBD1 matching 10 bases. The specimen sequenced was naive CD4+ T cells from PBMCs. The subset is: CD45RA+ positively selected. As DNA, the CDR3 is TGTGCCAGCAGGGCCGGGACAGGGGTTGGCAATCAGCCCCAGCATTTT. The encoded protein is CASRAGTGVGNQPQHF.